This T cell receptor (beta chain) is drawn from a study of graft-versus-host responses after intestinal transplantation. Study-wide context: Recipients were given multivisceral, liver-intestinal, or isolated intestinal transplants.

Profiling relied on immunoSEQ multiplex PCR, and the TCRdb table lists in-frame clones only, not all of them. Of some 110,000 clones in the sample, more than 80% are singletons; the top ten hold roughly 0.23%. A remark on this clone: The antigen is unknown.

The germline gives CDR1 LNHDA, CDR2 SQIVND (reference sequence). The V and J ends lost 1 base and 6 bases respectively, with 12 bases between them. There are 15 residues in the CDR3. The sample was unstimulated CD4+ T cells sorted from spleen or lymph node cells, taken before transplant. The chain couples TRBV19 to TRBJ1-4; D is possibly TRBD1 (5 bases). The sequence came from a human donor who was the organ donor for an intestinal transplant. CDR3 bases: TGTGCCAGTAGTATAGGTTCCGGGGGAGATGAAAAACTGTTTTTT. Protein sequence: CASSIGSGGDEKLFF.